This TCR beta chain is drawn from a study of siplizumab effects on memory and regulatory T cells. Germline V lookup: CDR1 SGHAT, CDR2 FQNNGV. V shed 2 bases and J shed 1 base, with 6 bases lying between them. The CDR3 totals 13 residues. Assay: immunoSEQ multiplex PCR; the TCRdb copy retains only in-frame clones and omits some. The sample consists of roughly 100,000 clones, about 94% of them appearing once. This clonotype was sampled from a human donor in good health. V usage is TRBV11-2 and J usage is TRBJ2-7; unclear D gene. The sample consisted of Tregs sorted from blood. CDR3 in amino acids: CASSLRTSYEQYF. CDR3 DNA sequence: TGTGCCAGCAGCTTAAGAACTTCCTACGAGCAGTACTTC.